Sequencing of this TCR beta chain was carried out in a study of beta chain features in type 1 diabetes. Investigators reverse transcribed all isolated RNA, so they sequenced expressed TCRB transcripts. The protocol was immunoSEQ multiplex PCR, while the TCRdb copy is restricted to in-frame clones and leaves out a portion. The sample lists 300,000 to 350,000 clones; less than 9.5% were seen once. V was cut by 1 base and J by 7 bases, with 17 bases left in between. Germline-derived CDR1 and CDR2 are MNHNS and SASEGT. The CDR3 covers 16 residues. Sequenced input: central memory CD4+ T cells from blood. The TCR sequence derives from a woman aged 18 to 35 in good health. V gene TRBV6-1 combines with J gene TRBJ2-1, with a possible D match to TRBD2 (5 bases). In DNA, the CDR3 is TGTGCCAGCAGTGAAGTCTCGAGGAGGTCGCGGAATGAGCAGTTCTTC. Encoded protein: CASSEVSRRSRNEQFF.